The rows below give T cell receptor beta chains drawn from one sample of a study of blood T cell repertoires in COVID-19. Data came from immunoSEQ multiplex PCR; TCRdb stores just in-frame clones and leaves some out. The repertoire includes 250,000 or so clones, around 89% of them detected once, and 0.95% to 1% sits in the top ten. Specimen: peripheral blood. These receptors all stem from a woman aged 40 to 55 who had recovered from COVID-19. Each CDR3 is given with its conserved first and last residue.

TRBJ1-2,TRBV6-6,CASSYRLGYTF
TRBJ1-2,TRBV6-5,CASTTKGGAAGYTF
TRBJ1-2,TRBV12-1,CASSFADTDGGGYTF
TRBJ2-1,TRBV24-1,CATSDFWREGGEQFF
TRBJ2-7,TRBV24-1,CATSDHPRTGGYEQYF
TRBJ2-1,TRBV11-2,CASSLETGGHNEQFF
TRBJ1-1,TRBV30,CAWSVRGGTEAFF
TRBJ2-7,TRBV5-1,CASSRATPGYEQYF
TRBJ1-4,TRBV10-3,CATRQAPGEKLFF
TRBJ2-1,TRBV5-1,CASSRDFSSYNEQFF
TRBJ1-1,TRBV4-3,CASSPGQGNTEAFF
TRBJ2-7,TRBV19,CASSIGPGNPLRGEQYF
TRBJ2-7,TRBV27,CASRPVGGIGGEQYF
TRBJ2-3,TRBV7-3,CASSLHRGLSTDTQYF
TRBJ2-3,TRBV30,CAWSVGAGGGTDTQYF
TRBJ1-1,TRBV7-7,CASSRDRGTEAFF
TRBJ1-3,TRBV13,CASTPTRSSGNTIYF
TRBJ2-3,TRBV7-2,CASSLGGTDTDTQYF
TRBJ1-1,TRBV30,CAWSVRRGLGTEAFF
TRBJ1-2,TRBV19,CASSMGEVYGYTF